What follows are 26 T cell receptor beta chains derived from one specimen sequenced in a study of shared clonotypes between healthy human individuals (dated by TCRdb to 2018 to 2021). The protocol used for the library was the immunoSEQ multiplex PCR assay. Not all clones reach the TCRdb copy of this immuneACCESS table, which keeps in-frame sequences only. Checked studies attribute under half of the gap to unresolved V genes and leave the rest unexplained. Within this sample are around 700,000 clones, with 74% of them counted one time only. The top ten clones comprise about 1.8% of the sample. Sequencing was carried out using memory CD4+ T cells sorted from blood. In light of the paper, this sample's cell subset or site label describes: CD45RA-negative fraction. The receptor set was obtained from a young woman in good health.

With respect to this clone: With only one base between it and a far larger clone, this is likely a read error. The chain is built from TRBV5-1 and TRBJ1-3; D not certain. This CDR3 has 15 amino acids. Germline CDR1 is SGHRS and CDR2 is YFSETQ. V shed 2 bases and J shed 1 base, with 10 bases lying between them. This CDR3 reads CASSLSVQSGNTIYF. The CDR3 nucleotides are TGCGCCAGCAGCTTATCAGTGCAATCTGGAAACACCATATATTTT.

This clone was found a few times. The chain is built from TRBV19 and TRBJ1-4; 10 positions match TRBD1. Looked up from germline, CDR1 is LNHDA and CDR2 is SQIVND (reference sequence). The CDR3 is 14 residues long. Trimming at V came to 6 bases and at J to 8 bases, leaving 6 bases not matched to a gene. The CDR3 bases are TGTGCCAGTAGGGAGACAGGGGGCGGAGAAAAACTGTTTTTT. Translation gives CASRETGGGEKLFF.

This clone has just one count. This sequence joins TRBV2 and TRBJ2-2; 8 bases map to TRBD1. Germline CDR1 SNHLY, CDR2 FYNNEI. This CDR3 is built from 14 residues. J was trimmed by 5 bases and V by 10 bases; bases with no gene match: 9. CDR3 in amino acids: CANKDRESTGELFF. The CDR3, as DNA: TGTGCCAACAAGGACAGGGAAAGTACCGGGGAGCTGTTTTTT.

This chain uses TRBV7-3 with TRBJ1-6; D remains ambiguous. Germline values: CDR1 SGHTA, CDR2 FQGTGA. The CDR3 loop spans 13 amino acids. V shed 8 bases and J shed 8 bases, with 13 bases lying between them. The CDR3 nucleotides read TGTGCCAGCCGGTTATATCCAGATTCACCCCTCCACTTT. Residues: CASRLYPDSPLHF.

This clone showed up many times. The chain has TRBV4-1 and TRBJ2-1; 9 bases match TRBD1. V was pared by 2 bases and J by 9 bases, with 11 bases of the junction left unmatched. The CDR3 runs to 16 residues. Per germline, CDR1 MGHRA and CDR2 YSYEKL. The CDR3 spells CASSQSTPGTGFEQFF. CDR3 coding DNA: TGCGCCAGCAGCCAATCGACTCCCGGGACAGGGTTTGAGCAGTTCTTC.

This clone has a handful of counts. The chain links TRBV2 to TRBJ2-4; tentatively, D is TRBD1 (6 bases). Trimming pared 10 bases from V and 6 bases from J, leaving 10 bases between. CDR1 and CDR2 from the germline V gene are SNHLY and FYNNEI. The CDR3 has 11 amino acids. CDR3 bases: TGTGCCACCCAGACAGGAAACATTCAGTACTTC. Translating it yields CATQTGNIQYF.

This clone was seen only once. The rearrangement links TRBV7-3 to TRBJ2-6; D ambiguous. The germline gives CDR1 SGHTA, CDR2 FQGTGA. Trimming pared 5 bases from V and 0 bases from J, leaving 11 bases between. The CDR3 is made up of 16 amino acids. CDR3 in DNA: TGTGCCAGCAGCCCTATGGCACGCTCTGGGGCCAACGTCCTGACTTTC. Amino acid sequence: CASSPMARSGANVLTF.

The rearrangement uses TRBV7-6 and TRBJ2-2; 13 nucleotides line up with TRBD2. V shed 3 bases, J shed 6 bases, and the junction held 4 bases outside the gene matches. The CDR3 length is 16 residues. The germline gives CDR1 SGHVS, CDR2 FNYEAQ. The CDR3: CASSFPGLAGPGELFF. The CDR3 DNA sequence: TGTGCCAGCAGCTTCCCGGGACTAGCGGGACCCGGGGAGCTGTTTTTT.

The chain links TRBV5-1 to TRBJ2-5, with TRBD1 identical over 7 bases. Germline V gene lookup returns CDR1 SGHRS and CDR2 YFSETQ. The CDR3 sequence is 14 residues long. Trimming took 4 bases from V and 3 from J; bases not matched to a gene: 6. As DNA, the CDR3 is TGCGCCAGCAGCAAAGGACAGGCCGAAGAGACCCAGTACTTC. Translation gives CASSKGQAEETQYF.

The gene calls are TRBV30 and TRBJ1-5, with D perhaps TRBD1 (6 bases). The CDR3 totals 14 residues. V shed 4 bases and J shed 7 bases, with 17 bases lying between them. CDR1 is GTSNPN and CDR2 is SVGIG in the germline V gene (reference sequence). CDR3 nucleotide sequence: TGTGCCTGGACCAGGGGAATAGGAGGCCAGCCCCAGCATTTT. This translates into CAWTRGIGGQPQHF.

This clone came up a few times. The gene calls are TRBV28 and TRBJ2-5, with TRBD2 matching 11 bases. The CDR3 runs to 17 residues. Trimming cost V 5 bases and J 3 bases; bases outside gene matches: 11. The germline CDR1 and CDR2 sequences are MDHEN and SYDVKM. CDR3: CASSLLGLAAHKETQYF. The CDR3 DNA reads TGTGCCAGCAGTCTACTGGGACTAGCGGCACATAAAGAGACCCAGTACTTC.

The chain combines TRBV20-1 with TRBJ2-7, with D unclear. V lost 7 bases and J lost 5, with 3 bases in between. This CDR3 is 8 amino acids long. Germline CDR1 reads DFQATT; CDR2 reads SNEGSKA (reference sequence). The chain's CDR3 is CSVNEQYF. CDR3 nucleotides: TGCAGTGTAAACGAGCAGTACTTC.

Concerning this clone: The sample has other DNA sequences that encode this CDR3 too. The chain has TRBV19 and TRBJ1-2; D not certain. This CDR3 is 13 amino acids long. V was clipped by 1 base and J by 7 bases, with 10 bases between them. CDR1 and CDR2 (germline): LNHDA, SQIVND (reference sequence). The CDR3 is CASSIGGRGGYTF. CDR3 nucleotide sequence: TGTGCCAGTAGTATAGGAGGACGCGGTGGCTACACCTTC.

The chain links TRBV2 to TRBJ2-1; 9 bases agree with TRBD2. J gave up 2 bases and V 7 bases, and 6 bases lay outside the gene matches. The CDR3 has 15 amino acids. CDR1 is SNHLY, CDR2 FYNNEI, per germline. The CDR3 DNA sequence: TGTGCCAGCAACCGACTAGCGGCTACCTACAATGAGCAGTTCTTC. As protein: CASNRLAATYNEQFF.

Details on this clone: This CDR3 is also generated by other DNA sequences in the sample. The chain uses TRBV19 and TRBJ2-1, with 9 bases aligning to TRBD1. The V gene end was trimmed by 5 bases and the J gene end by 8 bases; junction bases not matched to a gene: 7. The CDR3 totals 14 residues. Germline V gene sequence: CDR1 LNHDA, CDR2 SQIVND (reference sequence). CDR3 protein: CASSSGTGLDEQFF. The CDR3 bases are TGTGCCAGTAGTTCCGGGACAGGGTTGGATGAGCAGTTCTTC.

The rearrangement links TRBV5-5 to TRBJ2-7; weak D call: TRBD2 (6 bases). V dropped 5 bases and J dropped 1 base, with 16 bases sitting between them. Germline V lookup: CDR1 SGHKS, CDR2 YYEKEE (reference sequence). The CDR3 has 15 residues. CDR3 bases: TGTGCCAGCAGTCCCTCCGGGAGCGCTTCCTACGAGCAGTACTTC. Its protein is CASSPSGSASYEQYF. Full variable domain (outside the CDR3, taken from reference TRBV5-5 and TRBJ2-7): DAGVTQSPTHLIKTRGQQVTLRCSPISGHKSVSWYQQVLGQGPQFIFQYYEKEERGRGNFPDRFSARQFPNYSSELNVNALLLGDSALYLCASSPSGSASYEQYFGPGTRLTVT.

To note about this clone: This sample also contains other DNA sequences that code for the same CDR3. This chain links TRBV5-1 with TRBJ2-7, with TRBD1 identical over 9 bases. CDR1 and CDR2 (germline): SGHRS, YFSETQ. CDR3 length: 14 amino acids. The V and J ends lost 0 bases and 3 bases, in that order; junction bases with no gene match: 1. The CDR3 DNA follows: TGCGCCAGCAGCTTGGGACAGGGGGACTACGAGCAGTACTTC. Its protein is CASSLGQGDYEQYF.

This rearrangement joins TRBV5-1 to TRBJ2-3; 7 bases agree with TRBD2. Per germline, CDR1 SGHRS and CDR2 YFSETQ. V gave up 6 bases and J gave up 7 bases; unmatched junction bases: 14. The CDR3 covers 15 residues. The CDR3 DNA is TGCGCCAGCAACCCAGTTGTTGCGGGAGCTCATACGCAGTATTTT. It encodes CASNPVVAGAHTQYF.

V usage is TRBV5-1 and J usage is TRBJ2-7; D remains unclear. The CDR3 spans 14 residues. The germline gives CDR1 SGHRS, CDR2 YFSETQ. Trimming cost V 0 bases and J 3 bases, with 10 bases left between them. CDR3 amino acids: CASSLVVGSYEQYF. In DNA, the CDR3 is TGCGCCAGCAGCTTGGTAGTCGGCAGCTACGAGCAGTACTTC.

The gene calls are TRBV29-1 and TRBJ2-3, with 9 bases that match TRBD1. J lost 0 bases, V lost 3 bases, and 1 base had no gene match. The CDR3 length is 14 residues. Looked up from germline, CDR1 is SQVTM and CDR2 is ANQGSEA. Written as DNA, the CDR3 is TGCAGCGTTGATGACAGGGGGAGCACAGATACGCAGTATTTT. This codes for CSVDDRGSTDTQYF.

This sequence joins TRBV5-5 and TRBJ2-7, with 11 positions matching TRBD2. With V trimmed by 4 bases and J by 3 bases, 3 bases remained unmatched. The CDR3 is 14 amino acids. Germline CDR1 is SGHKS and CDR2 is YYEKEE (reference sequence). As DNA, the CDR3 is TGTGCCAGCAGCGGGGGACTAGCGGACTACGAGCAGTACTTC. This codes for CASSGGLADYEQYF.

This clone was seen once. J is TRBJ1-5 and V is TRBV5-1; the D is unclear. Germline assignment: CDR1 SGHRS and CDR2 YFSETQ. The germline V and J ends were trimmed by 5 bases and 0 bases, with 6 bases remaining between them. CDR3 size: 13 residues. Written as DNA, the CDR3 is TGCGCCAGCAGTACAAATAGCAATCAGCCCCAGCATTTT. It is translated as CASSTNSNQPQHF.

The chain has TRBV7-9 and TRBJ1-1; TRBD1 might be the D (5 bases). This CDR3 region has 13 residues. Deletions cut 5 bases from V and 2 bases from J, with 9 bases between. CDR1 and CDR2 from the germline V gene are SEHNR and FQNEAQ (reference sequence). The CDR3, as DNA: TGTGCCAGCAGCCGGGACGGAAACACTGAAGCTTTCTTT. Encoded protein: CASSRDGNTEAFF.

CDR3 nucleotide sequence: TGTGCCAGCTCACAAGGGACCTATAAGGGATCGGGTGAGACCCAGTACTTC. Protein sequence: CASSQGTYKGSGETQYF. V and J are TRBV18 and TRBJ2-5, with D perhaps TRBD1 or TRBD2 (5 bases each). Germline-derived CDR1 and CDR2 are KGHSH and LQKENI. V dropped 4 bases and J dropped 5 bases, with 23 bases sitting between them. The CDR3 sequence is 17 residues long.

The chain's CDR3 is CASSLTSGMGEQYF. In nucleotides, the CDR3 is TGCGCCAGCAGCTTGACTAGCGGGATGGGCGAGCAGTACTTC. This chain uses TRBV5-1 with TRBJ2-7, with TRBD2 identical over 10 bases. The CDR3 is 14 residues long. Germline V gene lookup returns CDR1 SGHRS and CDR2 YFSETQ. J gave up 6 bases and V 1 base, and 4 bases lay outside the gene matches.

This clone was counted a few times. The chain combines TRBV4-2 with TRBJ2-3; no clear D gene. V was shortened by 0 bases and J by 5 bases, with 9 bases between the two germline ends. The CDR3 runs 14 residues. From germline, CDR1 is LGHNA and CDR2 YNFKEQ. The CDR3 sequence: CASSQDSWQDTQYF. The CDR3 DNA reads TGTGCCAGCAGCCAAGACAGTTGGCAAGATACGCAGTATTTT.